The 8 T cell receptor beta chains below were found in one sample sequenced in a study of T cells after yellow fever vaccination. TCRdb processed the 5' RACE reads anew with MiXCR; each CDR3 protein has one entry. Altogether 100,000 to 150,000 distinct CDR3 sequences are present, 7.4% being singletons, with the ten largest covering around 2.6%. This specimen consisted of CD4+ T cells sorted from PBMCs, obtained roughly 10 days after the first yellow fever vaccination. Source of these receptors: a man aged 18 to 29 who received the YFV17D yellow fever vaccine.

This clonotype was counted ten times or more. The rearrangement links TRBV5-6 to TRBJ2-2, with D uncertain. Per germline, CDR1 SGHDT and CDR2 YYEEEE. Between the trimmed V and J ends, which lost 0 bases and 4 bases, there was a span of 16 bases. The CDR3 runs 17 residues. In nucleotides, the CDR3 is TGTGCCAGCAGCTTGGAGGTCGGCAGCCTCCGCACCGGGGAGCTGTTTTTT. It yields the protein CASSLEVGSLRTGELFF. Full variable domain (rest looked up from reference TRBV5-6 and TRBJ2-2): DAGVTQSPTHLIKTRGQQVTLRCSPKSGHDTVSWYQQALGQGPQFIFQYYEEEERQRGNFPDRFSGHQFPNYSSELNVNALLLGDSALYLCASSLEVGSLRTGELFFGEGSRLTVL.

Many counts were recorded for this clonotype. This chain uses TRBV4-3 with TRBJ1-6; 9 bases are shared with TRBD1. This CDR3 spans 15 amino acids. After removal of 0 bases from V and 9 bases from J, the junction contained 3 bases not matched to a gene. Germline-derived CDR1 and CDR2 are LGHNA and YSLEER. CDR3 sequence: CASSQEGQGSSPLHF. DNA of the CDR3: TGCGCCAGCAGCCAAGAAGGACAGGGGTCTTCACCCCTCCACTTT.

This clonotype occurred many times. CDR3 in DNA: TGTGCCAGCAGTGGACAGGGTGGGAAGACCCAGTACTTC. Amino acids: CASSGQGGKTQYF. The genes are TRBV6-2 or TRBV6-3 and TRBJ2-5; 8 bases are shared with TRBD1. CDR1 is MNHEY and CDR2 is SVGEGT in the germline V gene. The CDR3 sequence is 13 residues long. J lost 6 bases, V lost 5 bases, and 5 bases had no gene match.

This clonotype was seen at least ten times. The rearrangement links TRBV20-1 to TRBJ2-1; 9 bases are a match to TRBD1. Germline V gene sequence: CDR1 DFQATT, CDR2 SNEGSKA (reference sequence). The CDR3 loop spans 15 amino acids. V was clipped by 5 bases and J by 8 bases; unmatched bases: 13. In DNA form, the CDR3 reads TGCAGTGCTGGAACCGGGACAGGGATTTGGGATGAGCAGTTCTTC. This gives the protein CSAGTGTGIWDEQFF.

In its sample, this clonotype was seen a few times. Germline is not matched at one junction end, which may reflect a read error. The gene calls are TRBV12-3 or TRBV12-4 and TRBJ1-2; D is uncertain. The CDR3 loop spans 13 amino acids. The CDR3 DNA reads as TGTGCCAGCAGGACGGTTCTCCGAATGGCCCTAAACTTC. Amino acid sequence: CASRTVLRMALNF.

This clonotype showed up just a few times. This chain joins TRBV7-2 and TRBJ2-1; D unresolved. Germline V gene data show CDR1 as SGHTA and CDR2 as FQGNSA. V lost 0 bases and J 0 bases, leaving 12 bases between the germline ends. The CDR3 runs 17 residues. The CDR3 region is CASSLAPGSSSYNEQFF. As DNA, the CDR3 is TGTGCCAGCAGCTTAGCGCCTGGGTCGAGCTCCTACAATGAGCAGTTCTTC.

This clonotype was found many times. V and J are TRBV9 and TRBJ2-3; 10 nucleotides agree with TRBD2. V lost 5 bases, J lost 1 base, and 4 bases stayed unmatched. Germline loops: CDR1 SGDLS, CDR2 YYNGEE. This CDR3 region has 15 residues. DNA of the CDR3: TGTGCCAGCAGTACTAGCGGGGTGGGCACAGATACGCAGTATTTT. It yields the protein CASSTSGVGTDTQYF.

A few counts support this clonotype. The chain has TRBV5-4 and TRBJ2-7; TRBD2 is a possible D gene (7 bases). The CDR3 runs 14 residues. Between the trimmed V and J ends, which lost 2 bases and 2 bases, there was a span of 11 bases. CDR1 is SGHNT and CDR2 is YYREEE in the germline V gene (reference sequence). The CDR3 bases are TGTGCCAGCAGCTTCACGGGGGGCGCCTACGAGCAGTACTTC. Protein: CASSFTGGAYEQYF.